This is a list of T cell receptor beta chains from one sample in a study of beta chain features in type 1 diabetes. Produced via immunoSEQ multiplex PCR; TCRdb's table is partial and in-frame only. The sample holds some 290,000 clones; approximately 25% are singletons and the top ten take about 0.012%. The sample taken for sequencing was naive CD4+ T cells from blood. Receptor source: a woman in her 30s with type 1 diabetes. CDR3s include the opening cysteine and the closing phenylalanine or tryptophan. Each record gives: CDR3 protein, CDR3 DNA, clone size, V gene, J gene, D gene. The D gene is left open where the match is weak. For some rows the clone size is stated as once, few or many, or as a class when expanded; others skip it.

CDR3 protein: CASSPLFQETQYF
CDR3 DNA: TGTGCCAGCAGCCCCCTTTTCCAGGAGACCCAGTACTTC
clone size: -
V gene: TRBV4-2
J gene: TRBJ2-5
D gene: -

CDR3 protein: CAWNKGGPYGYTF
CDR3 DNA: TGTGCCTGGAATAAGGGGGGGCCCTATGGCTACACCTTC
clone size: -
V gene: TRBV30
J gene: TRBJ1-2
D gene: -

CDR3 protein: CSGAGTKGTDTQYF
CDR3 DNA: TGCAGCGGTGCCGGGACTAAGGGCACAGATACGCAGTATTTT
clone size: few
V gene: TRBV29-1
J gene: TRBJ2-3
D gene: TRBD2

CDR3 protein: CASSFSMQETQYF
CDR3 DNA: TGTGCCAGCAGCTTTTCTATGCAAGAGACCCAGTACTTC
clone size: -
V gene: TRBV11-2
J gene: TRBJ2-5
D gene: -

CDR3 protein: CASSLSPAGVGSEQYF
CDR3 DNA: TGTGCCAGCAGCTTGTCCCCAGCGGGAGTAGGAAGCGAGCAGTACTTC
clone size: -
V gene: TRBV5-4
J gene: TRBJ2-7
D gene: TRBD2

CDR3 protein: CASSIGQEKLFF
CDR3 DNA: TGTGCCAGTAGTATAGGACAGGAAAAACTGTTTTTT
clone size: -
V gene: TRBV19
J gene: TRBJ1-4
D gene: -

CDR3 protein: CSAQLNNEQFF
CDR3 DNA: TGCAGTGCTCAACTTAACAATGAGCAGTTCTTC
clone size: few
V gene: TRBV20-1
J gene: TRBJ2-1
D gene: -

CDR3 protein: CAWRRSSGNTIYF
CDR3 DNA: TGTGCCTGGAGACGGTCCTCTGGAAACACCATATATTTT
clone size: few
V gene: TRBV30
J gene: TRBJ1-3
D gene: -

CDR3 protein: CASSLGQGGETQYF
CDR3 DNA: TGCGCCAGCAGCTTGGGACAGGGAGGAGAGACCCAGTACTTC
clone size: few
V gene: TRBV5-1
J gene: TRBJ2-5
D gene: -

CDR3 protein: CASRGDRTRNEQFF
CDR3 DNA: TGTGCCAGCAGGGGGGACAGGACTAGGAATGAGCAGTTCTTC
clone size: -
V gene: TRBV2
J gene: TRBJ2-1
D gene: -

CDR3 protein: CASSQEGTSGSLNTGELFF
CDR3 DNA: TGCGCCAGCAGCCAAGAGGGGACTAGCGGGAGCTTGAACACCGGGGAGCTGTTTTTT
clone size: -
V gene: TRBV4-1
J gene: TRBJ2-2
D gene: TRBD2

CDR3 protein: CASSQFELFSGNTIYF
CDR3 DNA: TGCGCCAGCAGTCAATTTGAGCTATTCTCTGGAAACACCATATATTTT
clone size: few
V gene: TRBV23-1
J gene: TRBJ1-3
D gene: -

CDR3 protein: CASGGAGGNYGYTF
CDR3 DNA: TGTGCCAGCGGAGGGGCAGGAGGAAACTATGGCTACACCTTC
clone size: -
V gene: TRBV7-9
J gene: TRBJ1-2
D gene: -

CDR3 protein: CASSATTGPDTQYF
CDR3 DNA: TGTGCCAGCAGTGCAACAACAGGACCAGATACGCAGTATTTT
clone size: once
V gene: TRBV25-1
J gene: TRBJ2-3
D gene: -

CDR3 protein: CAVRLAGVEETQYF
CDR3 DNA: TGTGCCGTGCGGCTAGCGGGAGTTGAGGAGACCCAGTACTTC
clone size: -
V gene: TRBV7-8
J gene: TRBJ2-5
D gene: TRBD2

CDR3 protein: CASSQDGAGTTYEQYF
CDR3 DNA: TGTGCCAGCAGCCAAGATGGGGCAGGAACGACCTACGAGCAGTACTTC
clone size: few
V gene: TRBV4-2
J gene: TRBJ2-7
D gene: -

CDR3 protein: CASRVRGGQTEAFF
CDR3 DNA: TGTGCCAGCAGGGTCAGGGGCGGTCAGACTGAAGCTTTCTTT
clone size: -
V gene: TRBV6-1
J gene: TRBJ1-1
D gene: -

CDR3 protein: CASSLGQGITEAFF
CDR3 DNA: TGTGCCAGCAGCTTGGGGCAGGGGATCACTGAAGCTTTCTTT
clone size: -
V gene: TRBV5-4
J gene: TRBJ1-1
D gene: -

CDR3 protein: CASSATGSNEKLFF
CDR3 DNA: TGTGCCAGCAGCGCCACAGGGTCTAATGAAAAACTGTTTTTT
clone size: -
V gene: TRBV9
J gene: TRBJ1-4
D gene: -

CDR3 protein: CASRGSGKNIQYF
CDR3 DNA: TGCGCCAGCAGAGGATCGGGCAAAAACATTCAGTACTTC
clone size: few
V gene: TRBV4-1
J gene: TRBJ2-4
D gene: -

CDR3 protein: CASTQGHTDTQYF
CDR3 DNA: TGTGCCAGCACCCAGGGGCACACAGATACGCAGTATTTT
clone size: few
V gene: TRBV7-2
J gene: TRBJ2-3
D gene: -

CDR3 protein: CASSYGLAGGQTQYF
CDR3 DNA: TGTGCCAGCAGTTACGGACTAGCGGGAGGTCAGACCCAGTACTTC
clone size: few
V gene: TRBV6-5
J gene: TRBJ2-5
D gene: TRBD2

CDR3 protein: CASSPGGTNYGYTF
CDR3 DNA: TGTGCCAGCAGCCCAGGAGGGACGAACTATGGCTACACCTTC
clone size: -
V gene: TRBV7-9
J gene: TRBJ1-2
D gene: -

CDR3 protein: CASRPDRDTEAFF
CDR3 DNA: TGTGCCAGCAGGCCCGACAGGGATACTGAAGCTTTCTTT
clone size: few
V gene: TRBV6-1
J gene: TRBJ1-1
D gene: TRBD1

CDR3 protein: CASSLVRQSSYNEQFF
CDR3 DNA: TGTGCCAGCAGCTTAGTGCGGCAGAGCTCCTACAATGAGCAGTTCTTC
clone size: few
V gene: TRBV7-3
J gene: TRBJ2-1
D gene: -

CDR3 protein: CASRKGLAGLNTGELFF
CDR3 DNA: TGCGCCAGCAGAAAAGGGCTAGCGGGATTGAACACCGGGGAGCTGTTTTTT
clone size: -
V gene: TRBV4-1
J gene: TRBJ2-2
D gene: TRBD2

CDR3 protein: CAWSVGAPDGYTF
CDR3 DNA: TGTGCCTGGAGTGTAGGGGCTCCTGATGGCTACACCTTC
clone size: -
V gene: TRBV30
J gene: TRBJ1-2
D gene: -

CDR3 protein: CASSRTGKGYNEQFF
CDR3 DNA: TGTGCCAGCAGCCGGACAGGCAAGGGGTACAATGAGCAGTTCTTC
clone size: -
V gene: TRBV28
J gene: TRBJ2-1
D gene: TRBD1

CDR3 protein: CASSVTGDTDTQYF
CDR3 DNA: TGTGCCAGCAGCGTCACAGGGGACACAGATACGCAGTATTTT
clone size: -
V gene: TRBV9
J gene: TRBJ2-3
D gene: TRBD1

CDR3 protein: CASSLEGPSYGQFF
CDR3 DNA: TGTGCCAGCAGCTTGGAGGGACCTAGCTATGGGCAGTTCTTC
clone size: few
V gene: TRBV7-2
J gene: TRBJ2-1
D gene: -

CDR3 protein: CASSPGTRSADTQYF
CDR3 DNA: TGTGCCAGCAGCCCGGGGACTAGAAGCGCAGATACGCAGTATTTT
clone size: -
V gene: TRBV9
J gene: TRBJ2-3
D gene: TRBD2

CDR3 protein: CSAIQGNGYTF
CDR3 DNA: TGCAGTGCTATACAGGGGAACGGCTACACCTTC
clone size: -
V gene: TRBV20-1
J gene: TRBJ1-2
D gene: TRBD1

CDR3 protein: CAWSVGDQPQHF
CDR3 DNA: TGTGCCTGGAGTGTTGGAGATCAGCCCCAGCATTTT
clone size: -
V gene: TRBV30
J gene: TRBJ1-5
D gene: -

CDR3 protein: CASSPPQSQKNIQYF
CDR3 DNA: TGCGCCAGCAGCCCCCCTCAAAGTCAGAAAAACATTCAGTACTTC
clone size: -
V gene: TRBV4-1
J gene: TRBJ2-4
D gene: -

CDR3 protein: CASSFRASGIEQFF
CDR3 DNA: TGCGCCAGCAGCTTCCGTGCTAGCGGGATCGAGCAGTTCTTC
clone size: -
V gene: TRBV5-1
J gene: TRBJ2-1
D gene: TRBD2

CDR3 protein: CASSPGQEDEQYF
CDR3 DNA: TGTGCCAGCAGTCCCGGACAGGAGGACGAGCAGTACTTC
clone size: few
V gene: TRBV28
J gene: TRBJ2-7
D gene: TRBD1

CDR3 protein: CAIGGGEETQYF
CDR3 DNA: TGTGCCATCGGGGGCGGAGAAGAGACCCAGTACTTC
clone size: few
V gene: TRBV10-3
J gene: TRBJ2-5
D gene: -

CDR3 protein: CAWSFAYEQYF
CDR3 DNA: TGTGCCTGGAGTTTCGCCTACGAGCAGTACTTC
clone size: -
V gene: TRBV30
J gene: TRBJ2-7
D gene: -

CDR3 protein: CASSPPSRFLYNEQFF
CDR3 DNA: TGTGCCAGCTCACCACCATCTCGGTTCCTGTACAATGAGCAGTTCTTC
clone size: few
V gene: TRBV18
J gene: TRBJ2-1
D gene: -

CDR3 protein: CASSFLDRGQDTQYF
CDR3 DNA: TGTGCCAGCAGTTTCCTGGACAGGGGGCAAGATACGCAGTATTTT
clone size: -
V gene: TRBV28
J gene: TRBJ2-3
D gene: TRBD1

CDR3 protein: CASSRDRVALYGYTF
CDR3 DNA: TGTGCCAGCAGCAGAGACAGGGTGGCCCTTTATGGCTACACCTTC
clone size: few
V gene: TRBV4-2
J gene: TRBJ1-2
D gene: TRBD1

CDR3 protein: CASSLGGLAGETQYF
CDR3 DNA: TGTGCCAGCAGCTTAGGGGGACTAGCGGGAGAGACCCAGTACTTC
clone size: few
V gene: TRBV7-2
J gene: TRBJ2-5
D gene: TRBD2

CDR3 protein: CSVKPRSSYNEQFF
CDR3 DNA: TGCAGCGTTAAGCCGCGAAGCTCCTACAATGAGCAGTTCTTC
clone size: -
V gene: TRBV29-1
J gene: TRBJ2-1
D gene: -

CDR3 protein: CASSYMTSGHNEQFF
CDR3 DNA: TGTGCCAGCAGCTATATGACTAGCGGACACAATGAGCAGTTCTTC
clone size: -
V gene: TRBV7-9
J gene: TRBJ2-1
D gene: TRBD2

CDR3 protein: CASSVRSGTDYEQYF
CDR3 DNA: TGTGCCAGCAGCGTGAGGTCCGGGACAGACTACGAGCAGTACTTC
clone size: few
V gene: TRBV9
J gene: TRBJ2-7
D gene: TRBD1

CDR3 protein: CASSVGQGGQPQHF
CDR3 DNA: TGTGCCAGCTCCGTTGGACAGGGAGGTCAGCCCCAGCATTTT
clone size: few
V gene: TRBV18
J gene: TRBJ1-5
D gene: TRBD1

CDR3 protein: CASTQGTWNYGYTF
CDR3 DNA: TGTGCCAGTACACAGGGGACGTGGAACTATGGCTACACCTTC
clone size: -
V gene: TRBV19
J gene: TRBJ1-2
D gene: TRBD1

CDR3 protein: CASSVGQGLYNEQFF
CDR3 DNA: TGTGCCAGCAGCGTTGGACAGGGTCTCTACAATGAGCAGTTCTTC
clone size: -
V gene: TRBV5-4
J gene: TRBJ2-1
D gene: TRBD1